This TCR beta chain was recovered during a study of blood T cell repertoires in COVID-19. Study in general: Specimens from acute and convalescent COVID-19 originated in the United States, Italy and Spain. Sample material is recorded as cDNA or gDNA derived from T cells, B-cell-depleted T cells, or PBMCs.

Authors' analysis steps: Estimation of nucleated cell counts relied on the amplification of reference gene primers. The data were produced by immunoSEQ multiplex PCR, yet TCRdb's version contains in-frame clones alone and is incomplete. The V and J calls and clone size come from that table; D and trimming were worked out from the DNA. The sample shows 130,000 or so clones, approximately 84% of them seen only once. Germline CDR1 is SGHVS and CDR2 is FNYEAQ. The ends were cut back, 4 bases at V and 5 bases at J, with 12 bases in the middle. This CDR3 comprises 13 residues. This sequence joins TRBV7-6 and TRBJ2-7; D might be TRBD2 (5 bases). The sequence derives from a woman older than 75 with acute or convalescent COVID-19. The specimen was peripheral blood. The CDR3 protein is CASSYEPGDEQYF. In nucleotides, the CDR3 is TGTGCCAGCAGCTATGAGCCCGGGGACGAGCAGTACTTC.